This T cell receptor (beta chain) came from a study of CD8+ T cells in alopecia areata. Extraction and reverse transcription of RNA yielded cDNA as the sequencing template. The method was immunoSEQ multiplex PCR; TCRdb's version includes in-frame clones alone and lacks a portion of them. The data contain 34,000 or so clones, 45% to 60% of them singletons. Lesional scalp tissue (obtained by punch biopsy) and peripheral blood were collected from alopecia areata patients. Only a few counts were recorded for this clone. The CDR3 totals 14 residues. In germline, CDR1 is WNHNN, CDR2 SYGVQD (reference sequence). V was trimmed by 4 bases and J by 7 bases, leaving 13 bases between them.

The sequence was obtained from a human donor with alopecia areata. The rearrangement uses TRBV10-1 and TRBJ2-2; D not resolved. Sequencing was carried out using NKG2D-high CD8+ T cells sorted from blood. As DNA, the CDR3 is TGCGCCAGCAGTGCCGCGACGGAATTCGGGGAGCTGTTTTTT. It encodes CASSAATEFGELFF.